Given below is one T cell receptor beta chain in context. Its antigen remains unidentified. The TCR alpha and TCR beta cDNA libraries, bearing sample barcodes and UMIs, were generated by 5'RACE using constant-segment primers. From the 5' RACE reads, TCRdb called clonotypes with MiXCR, one entry per CDR3 protein. The repertoire includes 300,000 to 400,000 distinct CDR3 sequences, 25% to 30% of them detected once, and roughly 14% sits in the top ten. The entry originates in a study of T-cell memory formation after mild COVID-19. CDR1 SGHAT and CDR2 FQNNGV come from the germline V gene. This CDR3 region has 11 residues. Trimming cost V 4 bases and J 11 bases, with 11 bases left between them. Study outcomes and limitations: Clones that got smaller from day 15 to 85 had even CD4/CD8, while clones growing later tipped toward CD4+. Pre-infection memory contained some responding clones, which suggested that cross-reactive memory had joined.

This sequence originates from an adult woman who had mild COVID-19 (a few samples of this study predate the infection). Cell type and time point are not known. The chain carries TRBV11-2 and TRBJ1-1; D is ambiguous. The sequenced material came from PBMCs or a T cell subset sorted from them (not recorded which). CDR3 DNA: TGTGCCAGCAGCTCCTACCCGTCGGCTTTCTTT. Translated: CASSSYPSAFF.